This T cell receptor beta chain was observed in a study of Ad26.COV2.S vaccination and SARS-CoV-2 variants. Whole-study results and caveats: It was reported that spike-specific CD8+ and CD4+ T cell responses were substantially broad after vaccination.

Assay used: immunoSEQ multiplex PCR; TCRdb lists only in-frame clones, some missing. Among more than 300,000 clones listed, around 81% were seen once. CDR3 length: 14 amino acids. Trimming removed 1 base from V and 5 bases from J, with 10 bases in between. Per the germline V gene, CDR1 is MNHEY and CDR2 is SMNVEV (reference sequence). Specified treatment: roughly 20 received Ad26.COV2.S at low or high dose, single or two shots; roughly five received placebo; per-sample allocation not given. Day 63 after the first vaccine or placebo injection was the time point for sampling. As for this clone: The target antigen is unknown.

This chain uses TRBV27 with TRBJ2-3, with D perhaps matching TRBD2 (7 bases). The receptor was isolated from a person between 18 and 59 years old who received the Ad26.COV2.S COVID-19 vaccine or a placebo. The source material was peripheral blood, sampled in a trial of Ad26.COV2.S vaccine versus placebo. CDR3 amino acids: CASSLYGGRDTQYF. CDR3 sequence (DNA): TGTGCCAGCAGTTTATACGGGGGGCGAGATACGCAGTATTTT.